This T cell receptor (beta chain) was recorded in a study of T cells in localized non-small cell lung cancer. Points from the study as a whole: The appearance of a median roughly 58 of the top 100 tumor clones was seen in adjacent lung.

As to this clone: Its target is unknown. This specimen includes other DNA sequences encoding the same CDR3.

The CDR3 consists of 14 residues. After removal of 1 base from V and 7 bases from J, the junction contained 0 bases not matched to a gene. Germline loops: CDR1 SGHVS, CDR2 FQNEAQ. Assay used: immunoSEQ multiplex PCR; TCRdb lists only in-frame clones, some missing. The sample shows about 79,000 clones, around nine tenths of them seen only once. This TCR was sampled from a woman aged 40 to 75 with stage I squamous cell lung carcinoma. The chain recombines TRBV7-8 with TRBJ1-6; 8 bases are a match to TRBD1. The input for sequencing was peripheral blood, taken before any cancer treatment. The chain's CDR3 is CASSLGTGNSPLHF. CDR3 in DNA: TGTGCCAGCAGCTTAGGGACAGGGAATTCACCCCTCCACTTT.